A single TCR beta chain is shown here with its context. The target antigen is unknown. Sequencing was performed with immunoSEQ multiplex PCR; in TCRdb, only in-frame clones are kept and a portion is missing. The table shows tens of thousands of clones, with 80% occurring only once. This sample is drawn from a study of T cells in localized non-small cell lung cancer. V lost 3 bases, J lost 2 bases, and 4 bases stayed unmatched. From germline, CDR1 is SGHNT and CDR2 YENEEA. This CDR3 spans 15 amino acids. Study results and caveats: Uninvolved neighboring lung showed the greatest T cell clonality, exceeding tumor. Owing to sequencing of a solitary tumor region, heterogeneity cannot be discounted.

The genes are TRBV11-3 and TRBJ2-1; TRBD1 aligns across 7 bases. The receptor's source is a female donor aged 60 or older with stage I lung adenocarcinoma. The specimen was peripheral blood, collected before any cancer treatment. The CDR3 region has the DNA TGTGCCAGCAGCTTCGACAGGGCTCCCTACAATGAGCAGTTCTTC. Amino acids: CASSFDRAPYNEQFF.